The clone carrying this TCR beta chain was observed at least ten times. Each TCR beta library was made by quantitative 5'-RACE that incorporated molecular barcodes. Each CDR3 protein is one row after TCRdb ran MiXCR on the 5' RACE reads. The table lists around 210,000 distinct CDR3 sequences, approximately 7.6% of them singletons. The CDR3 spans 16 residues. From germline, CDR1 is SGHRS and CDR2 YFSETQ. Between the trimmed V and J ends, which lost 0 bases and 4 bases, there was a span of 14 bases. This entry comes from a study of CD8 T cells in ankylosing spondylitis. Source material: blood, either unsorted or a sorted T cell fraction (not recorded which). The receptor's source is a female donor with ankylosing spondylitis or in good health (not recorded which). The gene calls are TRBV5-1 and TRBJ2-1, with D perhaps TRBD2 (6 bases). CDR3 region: CASSLEPQEGYNEQFF. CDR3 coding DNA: TGCGCCAGCAGCTTGGAACCCCAGGAGGGTTACAATGAGCAGTTCTTC.